This T cell receptor beta chain was observed in a study of shared clonotypes between healthy human individuals. Study background: Three plates were used per donor for CD4 naive, three for CD4 memory, two for CD8 naive and one for CD8 memory. General study findings and limits: Compared with memory subsets, naive subsets generally had larger estimated richness. Shared across a handful of donors were 5% to 6% of the naive CD4 clonotypes.

The authors' processing: Junction-only sequences without quality scores came from ImmunoSEQ, so filtering differed. Only in-frame clones appear in the TCRdb table, and some are missing; sequencing was by immunoSEQ multiplex PCR. V, J and clone size were drawn from that table, and D and trimming were deduced from the DNA. The sample lists roughly 1,800,000 clones, approximately 94% occurring once. A word on this clone: The antigen remains undetermined.

It was CD45RO-negative cells, positively selected for CCR7, that made up naive CD8 cells, with terminally differentiated effector memory CD45RA+ cells excluded. Trimming took off 5 bases at V and 8 bases at J, with 16 bases between the two ends. This CDR3 has 14 residues. The germline CDR1 and CDR2 sequences are MNHEY and SMNVEV (reference sequence). Sequencing was carried out using naive CD8+ T cells sorted from blood. V gene TRBV27 combines with J gene TRBJ2-1; tentatively, D is TRBD1 (5 bases). This TCR was recovered from a man aged 18 to 30 in good health. In DNA form, the CDR3 reads TGTGCCAGCAGTCCGACAGTACACCCTGATGAGCAGTTCTTC. This codes for CASSPTVHPDEQFF.